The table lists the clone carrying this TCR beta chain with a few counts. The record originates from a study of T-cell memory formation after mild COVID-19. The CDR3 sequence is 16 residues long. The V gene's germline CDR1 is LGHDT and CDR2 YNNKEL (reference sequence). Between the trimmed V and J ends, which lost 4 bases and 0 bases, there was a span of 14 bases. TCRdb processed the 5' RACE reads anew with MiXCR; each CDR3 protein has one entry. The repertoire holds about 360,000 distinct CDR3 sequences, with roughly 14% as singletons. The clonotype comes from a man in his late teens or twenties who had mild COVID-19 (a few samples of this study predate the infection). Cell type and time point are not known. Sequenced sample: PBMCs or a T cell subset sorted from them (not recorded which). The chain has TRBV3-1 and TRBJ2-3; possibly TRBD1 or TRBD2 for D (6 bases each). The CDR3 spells CASSPRGVSSTDTQYF. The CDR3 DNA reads TGTGCCAGCAGCCCTAGGGGGGTATCTAGCACAGATACGCAGTATTTT.